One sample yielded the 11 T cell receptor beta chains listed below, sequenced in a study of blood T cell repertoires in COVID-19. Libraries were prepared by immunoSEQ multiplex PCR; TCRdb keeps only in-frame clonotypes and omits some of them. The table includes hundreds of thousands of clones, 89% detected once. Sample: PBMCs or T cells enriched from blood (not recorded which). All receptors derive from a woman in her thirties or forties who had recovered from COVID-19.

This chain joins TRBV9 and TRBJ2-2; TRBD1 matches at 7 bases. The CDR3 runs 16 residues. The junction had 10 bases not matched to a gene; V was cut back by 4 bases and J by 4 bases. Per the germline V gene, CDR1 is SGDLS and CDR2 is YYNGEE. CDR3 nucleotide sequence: TGTGCCAGCAGCCAGAGAACAGGGGCGGGCACCGGGGAGCTGTTTTTT. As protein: CASSQRTGAGTGELFF.

As DNA, the CDR3 is TGTGCCAGCAGGCAGGCGGGGCGCAGGAAGACCCAGTACTTC. Its protein product is CASRQAGRRKTQYF. This rearrangement joins TRBV25-1 to TRBJ2-5; TRBD2 might be the D (6 bases). The V gene lost 6 bases and the J gene lost 6 bases, with 17 bases spanning the gap. CDR1 is MGHDK, CDR2 SYGVNS, per germline. The length of the CDR3 is 14 residues.

In nucleotides, the CDR3 is TGTGCCAGCAGCTTAATTGACGGAGATTCACCCCTCCACTTT. Translated, it gives CASSLIDGDSPLHF. The V and J genes are TRBV7-9 and TRBJ1-6; unclear D gene. The germline V gene has CDR1 SEHNR and CDR2 FQNEAQ (reference sequence). V lost 2 bases, J lost 8 bases, and 10 bases lay in between. CDR3 length: 14 amino acids.

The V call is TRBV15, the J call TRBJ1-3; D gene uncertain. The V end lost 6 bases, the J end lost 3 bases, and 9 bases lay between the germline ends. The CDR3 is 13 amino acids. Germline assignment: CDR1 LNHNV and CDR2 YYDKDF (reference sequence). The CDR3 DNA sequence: TGTGCCACCAGGGGCCCGCTTGGAAACACCATATATTTT. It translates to CATRGPLGNTIYF.

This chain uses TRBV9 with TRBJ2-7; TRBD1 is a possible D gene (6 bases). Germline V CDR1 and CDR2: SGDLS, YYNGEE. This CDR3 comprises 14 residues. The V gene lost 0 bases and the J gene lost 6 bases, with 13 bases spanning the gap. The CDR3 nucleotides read TGTGCCAGCAGCGTAGCTCAGTCAGGGGTCGAGCAGTACTTC. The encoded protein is CASSVAQSGVEQYF.

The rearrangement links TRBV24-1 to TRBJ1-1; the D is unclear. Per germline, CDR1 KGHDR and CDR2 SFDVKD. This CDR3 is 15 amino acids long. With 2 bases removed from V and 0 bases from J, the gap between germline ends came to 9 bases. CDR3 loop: CATSDSRHMNTEAFF. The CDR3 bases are TGTGCCACCAGTGATTCCCGACACATGAACACTGAAGCTTTCTTT.

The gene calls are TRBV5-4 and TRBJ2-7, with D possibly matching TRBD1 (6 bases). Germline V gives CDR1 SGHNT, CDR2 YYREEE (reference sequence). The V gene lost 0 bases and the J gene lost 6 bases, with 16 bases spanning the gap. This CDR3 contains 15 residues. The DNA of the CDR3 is TGTGCCAGCAGCTTGGAAGGGGGACATCTCCTCGAGCAGTACTTC. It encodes CASSLEGGHLLEQYF.

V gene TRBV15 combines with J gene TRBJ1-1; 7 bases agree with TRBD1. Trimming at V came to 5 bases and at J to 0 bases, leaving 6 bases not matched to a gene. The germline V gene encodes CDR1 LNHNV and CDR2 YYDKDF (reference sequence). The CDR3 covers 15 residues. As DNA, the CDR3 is TGTGCCACCAGCCGGCCGGGACAGTTGAACACTGAAGCTTTCTTT. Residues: CATSRPGQLNTEAFF.

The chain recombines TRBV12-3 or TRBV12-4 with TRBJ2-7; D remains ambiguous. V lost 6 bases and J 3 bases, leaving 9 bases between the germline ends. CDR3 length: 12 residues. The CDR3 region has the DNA TGTGCCAGCAGGTACAACGACTACGAGCAGTACTTC. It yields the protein CASRYNDYEQYF.

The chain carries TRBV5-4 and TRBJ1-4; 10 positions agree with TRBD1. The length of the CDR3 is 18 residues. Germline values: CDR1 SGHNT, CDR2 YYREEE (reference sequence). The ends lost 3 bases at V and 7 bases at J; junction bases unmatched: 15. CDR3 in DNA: TGTGCCAGCAGCTATTGGCGGGACAGGGGCCGAGACGGTGAAAAACTGTTTTTT. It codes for CASSYWRDRGRDGEKLFF.

The CDR3 spells CASSFYSSGYNEQFF. CDR3 nucleotide sequence: TGTGCCAGCAGTTTTTATAGTAGCGGGTACAATGAGCAGTTCTTC. The V call is TRBV27, the J call TRBJ2-1; 7 nucleotides agree with TRBD2. J gave up 4 bases and V 3 bases, and 6 bases lay outside the gene matches. Per the germline V gene, CDR1 is MNHEY and CDR2 is SMNVEV (reference sequence). The CDR3 extends over 15 amino acids.